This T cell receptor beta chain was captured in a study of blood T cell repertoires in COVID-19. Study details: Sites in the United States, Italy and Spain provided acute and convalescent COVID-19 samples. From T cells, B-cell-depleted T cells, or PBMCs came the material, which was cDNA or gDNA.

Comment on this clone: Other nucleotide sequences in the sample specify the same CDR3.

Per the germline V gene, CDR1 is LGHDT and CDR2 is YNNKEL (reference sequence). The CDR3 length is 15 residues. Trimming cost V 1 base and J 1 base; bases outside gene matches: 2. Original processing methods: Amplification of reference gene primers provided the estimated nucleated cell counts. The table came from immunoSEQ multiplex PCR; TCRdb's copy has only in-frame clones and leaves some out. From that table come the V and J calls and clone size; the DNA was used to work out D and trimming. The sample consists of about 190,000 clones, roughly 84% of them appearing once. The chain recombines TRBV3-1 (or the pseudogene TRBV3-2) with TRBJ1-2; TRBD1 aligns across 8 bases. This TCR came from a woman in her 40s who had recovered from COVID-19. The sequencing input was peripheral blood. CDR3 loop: CASSQGTGLNYGYTF. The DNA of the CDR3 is TGTGCCAGCAGCCAAGGGACAGGGCTTAACTATGGCTACACCTTC.